This T cell receptor (beta chain) was retrieved from a study of T-cell memory formation after mild COVID-19. With constant-segment primers, 5'RACE yielded cDNA libraries of TCR alpha and TCR beta that carried sample barcodes and UMIs. From the 5' RACE reads, TCRdb called clonotypes with MiXCR, one entry per CDR3 protein. The sample lists approximately 300,000 distinct CDR3 sequences, around 15% occurring once. The study, taken as a whole, reports: The CD4+ clones that contracted clustered mainly within CM and EM, and the CD8+ clones concentrated in EMRA.

Comment on this clonotype: Antigen unknown.

The TCR sequence derives from a man aged 18-30 years who had mild COVID-19 (a few samples of this study predate the infection). Cell type and time point are not known. The sample was PBMCs or a T cell subset sorted from them (not recorded which).

The CDR3 sequence is CASSQGGGDPKRLFF. CDR3 DNA sequence: TGCGCCAGCAGCCAAGGAGGCGGGGATCCTAAGAGACTGTTTTTT. This chain connects TRBV4-1 to TRBJ1-4; D call uncertain. Germline CDR1 reads MGHRA; CDR2 reads YSYEKL. The V end lost 1 base, the J end lost 13 bases, and 19 bases lay between the germline ends. This CDR3 spans 15 amino acids.